The 10 T cell receptor beta chains below come from one sample, sequenced in a study of blood T cells in healthy people across ages. Primers used in a second PCR of about 6 to 11 cycles were a sample-barcoded 5' primer and a J-beta primer mix. TCRdb reanalysed the 5' RACE reads using MiXCR and keeps one entry per CDR3 protein. Here the sample spans over 600,000 distinct CDR3 sequences, about 46% being singletons. Specimen: blood. These receptors were taken from a man older than 75 in good health.

The gene calls are TRBV15 and TRBJ2-3; 8 bases are shared with TRBD1. The ends lost 0 bases at V and 2 bases at J; junction bases unmatched: 7. The length of the CDR3 is 17 residues. The germline gives CDR1 LNHNV, CDR2 YYDKDF (reference sequence). CDR3: CATSRDWGQDVTDTQYF. The CDR3 DNA reads as TGTGCCACCAGCAGAGATTGGGGACAGGACGTCACAGATACGCAGTATTTT. Based on the CDR3 plus reference TRBV15 and TRBJ2-3, the full variable domain is DAMVIQNPRYQVTQFGKPVTLSCSQTLNHNVMYWYQQKSSQAPKLLFHYYDKDFNNEADTPDNFQSRRPNTSFCFLDIRSPGLGDTAMYLCATSRDWGQDVTDTQYFGPGTRLTVL.

The chain is built from TRBV5-1 and TRBJ2-3; D uncertain. V lost 1 base and J lost 4, with 10 bases in between. The CDR3 runs to 14 residues. CDR1 is SGHRS and CDR2 is YFSETQ in the germline V gene. CDR3 in amino acids: CASSLITMSDTQYF. The CDR3 DNA reads as TGCGCCAGCAGCTTGATTACTATGTCAGATACGCAGTATTTT.

Note on this clonotype: Germline and junction disagree at one end, which may indicate a read error. V usage is TRBV28 and J usage is TRBJ2-1, with D maybe TRBD1 (6 bases). CDR1 is MDHEN and CDR2 is SYDVKM in the germline V gene. The CDR3 runs to 15 residues. CDR3 sequence reads: CASSPQGISYNGQFF. For the CDR3, the DNA is TGTGCCAGCAGTCCCCAGGGGATCTCCTACAATGGGCAGTTCTTC. Based on the CDR3 plus reference TRBV28 and TRBJ2-1, the full variable domain is DVKVTQSSRYLVKRTGEKVFLECVQDMDHENMFWYRQDPGLGLRLIYFSYDVKMKEKGDIPEGYSVSREKKERFSLILESASTNQTSMYLCASSPQGISYNGQFFGPGTRLTVL.

The chain joins TRBV28 to TRBJ1-6; D gene ambiguous. The germline gives CDR1 MDHEN, CDR2 SYDVKM. V was pared by 4 bases and J by 10 bases, with 11 bases between. This CDR3 comprises 13 residues. CDR3 amino acids: CASSSTTRSPLHF. For the CDR3, the DNA is TGTGCCAGCAGTTCCACAACTCGCTCACCCCTCCACTTT.

The gene calls are TRBV7-2 and TRBJ2-5; D is uncertain. The V gene's germline CDR1 is SGHTA and CDR2 FQGNSA. Trimming took 3 bases from V and 5 from J, leaving 10 bases between them. CDR3 length: 13 amino acids. DNA for the CDR3: TGTGCCAGCAGCTTCCTCATTCACGAGACCCAGTACTTC. Translated: CASSFLIHETQYF.

The chain is built from TRBV9 and TRBJ1-1; D uncertain. Trimming cost V 2 bases and J 4 bases, with 12 bases left between them. Germline V gene data show CDR1 as SGDLS and CDR2 as YYNGEE. The length of the CDR3 is 14 residues. The CDR3 reads CASSVSGTATEAFF. The CDR3 DNA sequence: TGTGCCAGCAGCGTCTCAGGTACGGCCACTGAAGCTTTCTTT. The whole variable domain, filled in from reference TRBV9 and TRBJ1-1, reads DSGVTQTPKHLITATGQRVTLRCSPRSGDLSVYWYQQSLDQGLQFLIQYYNGEERAKGNILERFSAQQFPDLHSELNLSSLELGDSALYFCASSVSGTATEAFFGQGTRLTVV.

The chain links TRBV7-3 to TRBJ2-1, with 8 positions matching TRBD1. Germline CDR1 reads SGHTA; CDR2 reads FQGTGA. The junction had 5 bases not matched to a gene; V was cut back by 1 base and J by 9 bases. This CDR3 spans 14 amino acids. CDR3 in amino acids: CASSLNQGAGEQFF. CDR3 coding DNA: TGTGCCAGCAGCTTAAACCAGGGGGCTGGTGAGCAGTTCTTC. Full variable domain (missing parts from reference TRBV7-3 and TRBJ2-1): GAGVSQTPSNKVTEKGKYVELRCDPISGHTALYWYRQSLGQGPEFLIYFQGTGAADDSGLPNDRFFAVRPEGSVSTLKIQRTERGDSAVYLCASSLNQGAGEQFFGPGTRLTVL.

The J gene is TRBJ2-7, the V gene TRBV7-2; 12 bases match TRBD2. V shed 1 base and J 7 bases; nucleotides not matched to a gene: 14. This CDR3 contains 18 residues. Germline V gene data show CDR1 as SGHTA and CDR2 as FQGNSA. Here the CDR3 DNA reads TGTGCCAGCAGCTTAGTCCCTAGCGGGAGGGGCTCCTACAATGAGCAGTACTTC. It yields the protein CASSLVPSGRGSYNEQYF. The whole variable domain, filled in from reference TRBV7-2 and TRBJ2-7, reads GAGVSQSPSNKVTEKGKDVELRCDPISGHTALYWYRQSLGQGLEFLIYFQGNSAPDKSGLPSDRFSAERTGGSVSTLTIQRTQQEDSAVYLCASSLVPSGRGSYNEQYFGPGTRLTVT.

The chain combines TRBV2 with TRBJ2-1, with 14 bases lining up with TRBD2. There are 14 residues in the CDR3. Germline trimming cut 6 bases from V and 10 bases from J; bases unmatched to any gene: 5. Germline V gives CDR1 SNHLY, CDR2 FYNNEI. The CDR3 is CASRGTSGSWEQFF. As DNA, the CDR3 is TGTGCCAGCAGAGGGACTAGCGGGAGTTGGGAGCAGTTCTTC.

This clonotype was seen only a few times. V usage is TRBV7-7 and J usage is TRBJ2-5, with 10 bases lining up with TRBD2. The CDR3 runs to 15 residues. Germline V gives CDR1 SSHAT, CDR2 FNYEAQ (reference sequence). The V gene end was trimmed by 1 base and the J gene end by 5 bases; junction bases not matched to a gene: 4. The CDR3 is CASSLVAGGLETQYF. The DNA for the CDR3 is TGTGCCAGCAGCTTAGTAGCGGGAGGACTGGAGACCCAGTACTTC.